This record covers a single T cell receptor (beta chain). Antigen specificity is unknown. 60 Vbeta and 13 Jbeta primers were used in PCR. Assay: immunoSEQ multiplex PCR; the TCRdb copy retains only in-frame clones and omits some. The data contain some 180,000 clones, around 80% of them singletons. The germline CDR1 and CDR2 sequences are MDHEN and SYDVKM. The length of the CDR3 is 14 residues. V was shortened by 7 bases and J by 7 bases, with 16 bases between the two germline ends. This record belongs to a study of cytomegalovirus exposure and HLA in healthy donors. Study findings and constraints: In terms of immune exposure information, only CMV serostatus was available. Association of a missense DCLRE1C variant with TCR beta V- and J-gene trimming was reported in a later analysis. Based on reports, TCR beta sequences accurately predicted HLA-A and HLA-B alleles for most subjects. Rates of TCR association differed by HLA locus in a later analysis, with DRB1 highest and HLA-C lowest.

The sequence came from a man aged 40-50 years in good health and CMV-seropositive. The rearrangement uses TRBV28 and TRBJ1-4; weak D call: TRBD1 (5 bases). Sequenced input: PBMCs. The CDR3 nucleotides read TGTGCCAGCACCAGACTCGGTCAGGGTGAAAAACTGTTTTTT. Residues: CASTRLGQGEKLFF.